The clone carrying this TCR beta chain was counted at least ten times. The CDR3 length is 15 residues. V was pared by 6 bases and J by 3 bases, with 8 bases of the junction left unmatched. Germline V gene data show CDR1 as LNHDA and CDR2 as SQIVND (reference sequence). Profiles of TCR beta VDJ and CDR3 were generated from a genomic DNA template. TCRdb re-analysed the reads in MiXCR, keeping a single row per CDR3 protein. The data contain hundreds of thousands of distinct CDR3 sequences, about a third of them singletons. This record comes from a study of CD8+CD57+ T cells in acquired aplastic anemia. Sequencing involved patients with CD8+CD57+ cell expansion previously shown by flow cytometry.

Specimen: sorted CD4+, CD8+, or CD8+CD57+ T cells (not recorded which) from PBMCs. This clonotype was sampled from a human donor with aplastic anemia. V usage is TRBV19 and J usage is TRBJ1-3, with 7 bases fitting TRBD1. This chain's CDR3 is CASREGAHIGNTIYF. The CDR3 DNA reads TGTGCCAGTAGGGAGGGGGCGCATATTGGAAACACCATATATTTT.